This T cell receptor beta chain was profiled in a study of cytomegalovirus exposure and HLA in healthy donors. In nominal health when sampled, donors likely had unrecorded immune exposures nonetheless. This CDR3 has 19 amino acids. The V end lost 2 bases, the J end lost 0 bases, and 21 bases lay between the germline ends. Germline CDR1 reads SGDLS; CDR2 reads YYNGEE. In the PCR, 60 Vbeta and 13 Jbeta primers were used. Using immunoSEQ multiplex PCR, the repertoire was profiled, and TCRdb retains in-frame clones only, with some absent. Here the sample spans more than 100,000 clones, approximately 79% being singletons. This clone turned up a few times.

The rearrangement uses TRBV9 and TRBJ2-1; D may be TRBD2 (7 bases). Sequenced sample: PBMCs. This clonotype originated in a male donor in good health and CMV-seronegative. CDR3 nucleotides: TGTGCCAGCAGCGTTGGGTGGGGGGGCCCCTCTACCTCCTACAATGAGCAGTTCTTC. Translation: CASSVGWGGPSTSYNEQFF.